This T cell receptor beta chain was sequenced during a study of T cell changes during pregnancy in multiple sclerosis. TCRdb keeps only in-frame clones here, not all; method: immunoSEQ multiplex PCR. Of tens of thousands of clones in the sample, about 85% were seen once. V was cut by 5 bases and J by 0 bases, with 22 bases left in between. This CDR3 has 18 amino acids. Germline V CDR1 and CDR2: SGHVS, FQNEAQ. The specimen comprised CD4+ T cells from peripheral blood mononuclear cells, sampled in the third trimester of pregnancy. The V call is TRBV7-8, the J call TRBJ2-5, with D possibly matching TRBD2 (7 bases). The TCR was taken from a female donor with multiple sclerosis, enrolled in a pregnancy study. The CDR3 sequence is CASSLILRAGANQETQYF. The CDR3, as DNA: TGTGCCAGCAGCCTCATACTAAGGGCGGGGGCTAACCAAGAGACCCAGTACTTC.